This TCR beta chain emerged from a study of shared clonotypes between healthy human individuals. Germline V gives CDR1 SGDLS, CDR2 YYNGEE. This CDR3 has 15 residues. V lost 0 bases to trimming and J lost 0 bases, with 9 bases between them. An approximately 200 ng quantity of DNA, tens of thousands of T cell genomes, went into the sorted-subset replicate PCRs. Sequencing was performed with immunoSEQ multiplex PCR; in TCRdb, only in-frame clones are kept and a portion is missing. The sample has about 1.1 million clones; approximately 75% are singletons. The clonotype originates from a man aged 18 to 30 in good health. Some clones in this sample may be carry-over from other donors' samples. This chain links TRBV9 with TRBJ1-2, with D possibly TRBD1 on 5 matching bases. The sample was memory CD4+ T cells from PBMCs. The subset was: CD45RA-negative fraction. The CDR3 nucleotides read TGTGCCAGCAGCGTAGATCAGGGAGCTAACTATGGCTACACCTTC. Its translation: CASSVDQGANYGYTF.